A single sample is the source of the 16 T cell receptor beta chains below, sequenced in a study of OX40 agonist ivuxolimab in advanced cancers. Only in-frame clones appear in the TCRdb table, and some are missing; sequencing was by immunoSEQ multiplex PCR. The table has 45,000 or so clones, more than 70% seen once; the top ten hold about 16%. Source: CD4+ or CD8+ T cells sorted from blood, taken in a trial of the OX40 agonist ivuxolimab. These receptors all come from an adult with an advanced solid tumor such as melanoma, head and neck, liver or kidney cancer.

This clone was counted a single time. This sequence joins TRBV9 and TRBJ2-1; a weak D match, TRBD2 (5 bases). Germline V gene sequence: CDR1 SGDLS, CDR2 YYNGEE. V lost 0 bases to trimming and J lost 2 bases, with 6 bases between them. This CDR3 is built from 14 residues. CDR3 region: CASSVDGAYNEQFF. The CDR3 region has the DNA TGTGCCAGCAGCGTAGACGGGGCCTACAATGAGCAGTTCTTC.

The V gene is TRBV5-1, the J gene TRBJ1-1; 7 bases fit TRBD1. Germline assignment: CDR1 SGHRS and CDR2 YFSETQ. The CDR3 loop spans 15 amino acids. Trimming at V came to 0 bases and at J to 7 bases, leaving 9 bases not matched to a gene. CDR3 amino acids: CASSLARGPVGEAFF. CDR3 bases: TGCGCCAGCAGCTTGGCGAGGGGGCCGGTCGGTGAAGCTTTCTTT. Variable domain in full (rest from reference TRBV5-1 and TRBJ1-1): KAGVTQTPRYLIKTRGQQVTLSCSPISGHRSVSWYQQTPGQGLQFLFEYFSETQRNKGNFPGRFSGRQFSNSRSEMNVSTLELGDSALYLCASSLARGPVGEAFFGQGTRLTVV.

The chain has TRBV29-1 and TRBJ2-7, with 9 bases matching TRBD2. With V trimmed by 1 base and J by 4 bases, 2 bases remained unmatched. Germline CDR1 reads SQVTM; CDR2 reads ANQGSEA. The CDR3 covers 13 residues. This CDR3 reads CSVEASGMYEQYF. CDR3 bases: TGCAGCGTTGAAGCTAGCGGGATGTACGAGCAGTACTTC.

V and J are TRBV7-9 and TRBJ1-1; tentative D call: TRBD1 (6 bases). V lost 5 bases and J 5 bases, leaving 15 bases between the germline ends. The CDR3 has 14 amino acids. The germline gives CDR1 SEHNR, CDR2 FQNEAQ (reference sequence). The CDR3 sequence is CASSAYRAGTEAFF. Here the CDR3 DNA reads TGTGCCAGCAGCGCCTACAGGGCGGGGACTGAAGCTTTCTTT.

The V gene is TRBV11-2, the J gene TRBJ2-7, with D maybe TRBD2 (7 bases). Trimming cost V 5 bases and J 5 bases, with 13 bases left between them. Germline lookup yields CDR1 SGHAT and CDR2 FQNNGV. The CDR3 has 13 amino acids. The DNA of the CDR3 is TGTGCCAGCAGCCACGGGGGGCTCCACGAGCAGTACTTC. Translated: CASSHGGLHEQYF. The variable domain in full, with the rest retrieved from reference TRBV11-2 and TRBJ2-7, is EAGVAQSPRYKIIEKRQSVAFWCNPISGHATLYWYQQILGQGPKLLIQFQNNGVVDDSQLPKDRFSAERLKGVDSTLKIQPAKLEDSAVYLCASSHGGLHEQYFGPGTRLTVT.

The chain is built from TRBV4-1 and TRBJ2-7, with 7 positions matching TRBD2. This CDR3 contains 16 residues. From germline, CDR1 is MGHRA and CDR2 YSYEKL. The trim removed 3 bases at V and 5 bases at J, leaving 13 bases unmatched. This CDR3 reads CASSQSPGREFDEQYF. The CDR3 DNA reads TGCGCCAGCAGCCAGAGCCCGGGGCGGGAGTTCGACGAGCAGTACTTC.

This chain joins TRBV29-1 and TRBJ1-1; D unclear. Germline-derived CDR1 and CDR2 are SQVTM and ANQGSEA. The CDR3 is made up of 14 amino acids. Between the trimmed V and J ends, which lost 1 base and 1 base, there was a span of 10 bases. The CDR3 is CSVEVDYGNTEAFF. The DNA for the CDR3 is TGCAGCGTTGAAGTCGATTATGGGAACACTGAAGCTTTCTTT.

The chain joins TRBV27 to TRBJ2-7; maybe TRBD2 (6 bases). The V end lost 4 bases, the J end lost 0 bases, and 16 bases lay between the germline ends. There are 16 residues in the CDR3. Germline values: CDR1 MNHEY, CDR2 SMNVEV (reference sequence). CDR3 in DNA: TGTGCCAGCAGTTCCTCTGGCGGGGAACTCTCCTACGAGCAGTACTTC. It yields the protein CASSSSGGELSYEQYF.

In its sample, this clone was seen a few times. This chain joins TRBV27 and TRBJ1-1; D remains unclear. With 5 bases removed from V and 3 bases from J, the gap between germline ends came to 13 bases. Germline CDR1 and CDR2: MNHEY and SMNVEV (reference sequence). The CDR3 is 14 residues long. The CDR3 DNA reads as TGTGCCAGCAGTCTGGACGGACGACACACTGAAGCTTTCTTT. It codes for CASSLDGRHTEAFF.

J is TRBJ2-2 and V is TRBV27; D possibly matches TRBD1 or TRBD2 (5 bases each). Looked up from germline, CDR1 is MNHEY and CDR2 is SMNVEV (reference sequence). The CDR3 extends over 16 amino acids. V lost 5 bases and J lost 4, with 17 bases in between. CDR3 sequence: CASSLTGRPITGELFF. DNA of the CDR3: TGTGCCAGCAGTCTTACGGGGCGACCGATCACCGGGGAGCTGTTTTTT.

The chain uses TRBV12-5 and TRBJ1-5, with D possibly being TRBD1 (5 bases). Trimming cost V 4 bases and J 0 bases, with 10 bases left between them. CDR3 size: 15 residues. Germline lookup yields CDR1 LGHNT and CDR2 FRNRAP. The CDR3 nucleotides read TGTGCTAGTGGTTGGATGACAGATAGCAATCAGCCCCAGCATTTT. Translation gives CASGWMTDSNQPQHF.

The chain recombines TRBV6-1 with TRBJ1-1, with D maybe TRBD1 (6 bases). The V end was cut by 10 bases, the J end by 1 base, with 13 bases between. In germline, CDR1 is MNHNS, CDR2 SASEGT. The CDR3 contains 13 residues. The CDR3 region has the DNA TGTGCCACCCGGCGGGGGCCGAACACTGAAGCTTTCTTT. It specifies CATRRGPNTEAFF.

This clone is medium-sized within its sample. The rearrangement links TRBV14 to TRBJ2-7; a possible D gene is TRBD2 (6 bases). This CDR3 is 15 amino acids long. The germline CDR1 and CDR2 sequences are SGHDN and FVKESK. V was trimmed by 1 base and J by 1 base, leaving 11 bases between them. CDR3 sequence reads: CASSQGHGGSYEQYF. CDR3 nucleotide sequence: TGTGCCAGCAGCCAAGGACACGGAGGGTCCTACGAGCAGTACTTC.

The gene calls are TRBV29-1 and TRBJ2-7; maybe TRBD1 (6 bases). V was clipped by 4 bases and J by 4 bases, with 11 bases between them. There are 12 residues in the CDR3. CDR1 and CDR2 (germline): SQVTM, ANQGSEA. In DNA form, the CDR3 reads TGCAGCGTTGCCGGGACATCATACGAGCAGTACTTC. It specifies CSVAGTSYEQYF.

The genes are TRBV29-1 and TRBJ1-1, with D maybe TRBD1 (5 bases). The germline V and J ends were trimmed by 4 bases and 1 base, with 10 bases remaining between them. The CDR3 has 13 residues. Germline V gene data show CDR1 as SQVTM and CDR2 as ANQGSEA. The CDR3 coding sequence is TGCAGCGTTGTGGGGCTGTCGAACACTGAAGCTTTCTTT. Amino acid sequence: CSVVGLSNTEAFF.

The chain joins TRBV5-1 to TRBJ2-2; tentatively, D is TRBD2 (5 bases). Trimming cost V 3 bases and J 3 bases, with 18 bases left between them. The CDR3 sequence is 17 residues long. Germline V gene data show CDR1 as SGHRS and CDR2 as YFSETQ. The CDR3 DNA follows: TGCGCCAGCAGCTCCTATGACCCGGGGAAGGACACCGGGGAGCTGTTTTTT. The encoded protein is CASSSYDPGKDTGELFF.